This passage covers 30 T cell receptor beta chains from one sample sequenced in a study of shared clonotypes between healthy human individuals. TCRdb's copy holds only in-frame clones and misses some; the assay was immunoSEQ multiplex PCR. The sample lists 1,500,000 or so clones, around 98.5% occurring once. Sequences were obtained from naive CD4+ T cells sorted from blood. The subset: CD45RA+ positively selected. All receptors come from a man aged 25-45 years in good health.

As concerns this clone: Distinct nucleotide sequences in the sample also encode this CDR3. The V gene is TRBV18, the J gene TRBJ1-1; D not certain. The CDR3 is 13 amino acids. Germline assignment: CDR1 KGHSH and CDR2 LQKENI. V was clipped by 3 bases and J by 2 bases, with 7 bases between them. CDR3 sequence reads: CASSPQRNTEAFF. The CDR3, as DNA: TGTGCCAGCTCACCGCAACGAAACACTGAAGCTTTCTTT. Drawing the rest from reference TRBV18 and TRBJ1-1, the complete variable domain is NAGVMQNPRHLVRRRGQEARLRCSPMKGHSHVYWYRQLPEEGLKFMVYLQKENIIDESGMPKERFSAEFPKEGPSILRIQQVVRGDSAAYFCASSPQRNTEAFFGQGTRLTVV.

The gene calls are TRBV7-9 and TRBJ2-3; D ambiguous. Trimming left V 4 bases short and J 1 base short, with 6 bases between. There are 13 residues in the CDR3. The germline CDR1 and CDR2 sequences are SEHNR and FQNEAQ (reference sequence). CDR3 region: CASSSRRTDTQYF. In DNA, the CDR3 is TGTGCCAGCAGCTCTCGACGCACAGATACGCAGTATTTT.

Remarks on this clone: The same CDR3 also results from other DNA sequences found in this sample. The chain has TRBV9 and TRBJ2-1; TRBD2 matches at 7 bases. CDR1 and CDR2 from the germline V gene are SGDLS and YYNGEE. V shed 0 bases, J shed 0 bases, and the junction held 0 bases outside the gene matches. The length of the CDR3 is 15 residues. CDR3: CASSVAGGSYNEQFF. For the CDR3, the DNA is TGTGCCAGCAGCGTAGCGGGAGGCTCCTACAATGAGCAGTTCTTC. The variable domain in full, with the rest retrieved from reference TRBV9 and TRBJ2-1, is DSGVTQTPKHLITATGQRVTLRCSPRSGDLSVYWYQQSLDQGLQFLIQYYNGEERAKGNILERFSAQQFPDLHSELNLSSLELGDSALYFCASSVAGGSYNEQFFGPGTRLTVL.

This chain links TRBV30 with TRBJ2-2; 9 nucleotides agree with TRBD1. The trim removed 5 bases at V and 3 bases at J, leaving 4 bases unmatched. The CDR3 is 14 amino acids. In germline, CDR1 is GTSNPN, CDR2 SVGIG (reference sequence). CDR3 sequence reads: CAWDRGADTGELFF. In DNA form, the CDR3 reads TGTGCCTGGGACAGGGGGGCGGACACCGGGGAGCTGTTTTTT.

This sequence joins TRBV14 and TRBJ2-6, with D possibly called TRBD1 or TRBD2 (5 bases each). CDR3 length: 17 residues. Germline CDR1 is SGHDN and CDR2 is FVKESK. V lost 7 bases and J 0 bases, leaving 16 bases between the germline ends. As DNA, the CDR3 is TGTGCCAGCACCCGGGGCTCCCAGGGCTCTGGGGCCAACGTCCTGACTTTC. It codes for CASTRGSQGSGANVLTF.

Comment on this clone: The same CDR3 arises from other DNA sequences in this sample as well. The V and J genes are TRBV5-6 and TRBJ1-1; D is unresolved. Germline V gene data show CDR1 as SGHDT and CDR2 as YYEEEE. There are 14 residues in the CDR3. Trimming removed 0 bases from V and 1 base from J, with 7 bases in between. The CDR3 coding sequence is TGTGCCAGCAGCTTGGGGCCGGCGAACACTGAAGCTTTCTTT. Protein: CASSLGPANTEAFF. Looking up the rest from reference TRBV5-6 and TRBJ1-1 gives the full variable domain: DAGVTQSPTHLIKTRGQQVTLRCSPKSGHDTVSWYQQALGQGPQFIFQYYEEEERQRGNFPDRFSGHQFPNYSSELNVNALLLGDSALYLCASSLGPANTEAFFGQGTRLTVV.

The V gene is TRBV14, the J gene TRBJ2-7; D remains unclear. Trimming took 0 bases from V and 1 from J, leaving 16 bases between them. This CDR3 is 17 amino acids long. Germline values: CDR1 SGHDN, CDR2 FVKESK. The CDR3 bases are TGTGCCAGCAGCCAAGACAGAGGCGGCTACCCTTCCTACGAGCAGTACTTC. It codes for CASSQDRGGYPSYEQYF.

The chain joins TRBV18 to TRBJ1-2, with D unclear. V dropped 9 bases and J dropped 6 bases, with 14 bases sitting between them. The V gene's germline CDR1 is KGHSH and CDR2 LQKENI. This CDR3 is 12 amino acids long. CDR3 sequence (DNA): TGTGCCAGTACCAGTTCTCAGGATGGCTACACCTTC. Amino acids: CASTSSQDGYTF. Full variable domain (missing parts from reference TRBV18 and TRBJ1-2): NAGVMQNPRHLVRRRGQEARLRCSPMKGHSHVYWYRQLPEEGLKFMVYLQKENIIDESGMPKERFSAEFPKEGPSILRIQQVVRGDSAAYFCASTSSQDGYTFGSGTRLTVV.

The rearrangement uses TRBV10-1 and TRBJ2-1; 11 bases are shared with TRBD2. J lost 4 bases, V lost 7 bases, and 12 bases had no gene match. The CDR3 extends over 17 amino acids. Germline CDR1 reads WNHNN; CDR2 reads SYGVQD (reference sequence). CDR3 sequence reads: CASTIQPTSGAYNEQFF. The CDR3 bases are TGCGCCAGCACAATACAGCCGACTAGCGGGGCGTACAATGAGCAGTTCTTC.

The CDR3 nucleotides read TGTGCCAGCTCACCCTGGGCGGGACAGAAGAACACTGAAGCTTTCTTT. Protein product: CASSPWAGQKNTEAFF. This sequence joins TRBV18 and TRBJ1-1; TRBD1 matches 7 bases. Per the germline V gene, CDR1 is KGHSH and CDR2 is LQKENI. This CDR3 region has 16 residues. V dropped 3 bases and J dropped 1; count of bases not matched to a gene: 8. Using reference TRBV18 and TRBJ1-1 for the parts outside the CDR3, the full variable domain is NAGVMQNPRHLVRRRGQEARLRCSPMKGHSHVYWYRQLPEEGLKFMVYLQKENIIDESGMPKERFSAEFPKEGPSILRIQQVVRGDSAAYFCASSPWAGQKNTEAFFGQGTRLTVV.

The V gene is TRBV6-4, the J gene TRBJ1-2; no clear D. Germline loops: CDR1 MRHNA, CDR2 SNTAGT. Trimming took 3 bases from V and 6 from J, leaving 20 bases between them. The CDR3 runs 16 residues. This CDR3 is CASSEGSAAPLDGYTF. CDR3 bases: TGTGCCAGCAGTGAAGGTAGCGCAGCTCCGTTGGATGGCTACACCTTC.

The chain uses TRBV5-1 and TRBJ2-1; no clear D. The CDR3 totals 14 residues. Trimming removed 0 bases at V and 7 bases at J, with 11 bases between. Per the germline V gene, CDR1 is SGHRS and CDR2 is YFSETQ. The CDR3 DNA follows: TGCGCCAGCAGCTTGGAGGCTAGTTCGAATGAGCAGTTCTTC. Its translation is CASSLEASSNEQFF.

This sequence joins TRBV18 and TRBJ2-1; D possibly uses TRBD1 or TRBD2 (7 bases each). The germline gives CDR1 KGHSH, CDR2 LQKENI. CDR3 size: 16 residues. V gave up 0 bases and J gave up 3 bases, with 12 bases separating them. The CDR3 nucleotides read TGTGCCAGCTCACCACCGTCAGGGGGGGACTACAATGAGCAGTTCTTC. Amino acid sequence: CASSPPSGGDYNEQFF. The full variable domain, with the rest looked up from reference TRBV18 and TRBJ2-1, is NAGVMQNPRHLVRRRGQEARLRCSPMKGHSHVYWYRQLPEEGLKFMVYLQKENIIDESGMPKERFSAEFPKEGPSILRIQQVVRGDSAAYFCASSPPSGGDYNEQFFGPGTRLTVL.

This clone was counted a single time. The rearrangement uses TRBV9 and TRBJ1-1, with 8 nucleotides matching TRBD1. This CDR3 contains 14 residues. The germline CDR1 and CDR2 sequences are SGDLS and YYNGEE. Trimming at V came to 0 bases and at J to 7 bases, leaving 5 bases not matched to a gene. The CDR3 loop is CASSVVPGGSEAFF. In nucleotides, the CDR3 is TGTGCCAGCAGCGTAGTCCCAGGGGGCAGTGAAGCTTTCTTT.

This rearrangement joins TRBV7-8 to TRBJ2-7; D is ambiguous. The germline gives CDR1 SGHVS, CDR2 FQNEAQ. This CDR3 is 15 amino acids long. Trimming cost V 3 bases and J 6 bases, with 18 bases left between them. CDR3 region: CASSLNAIVGGEQYF. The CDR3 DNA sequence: TGTGCCAGCAGCTTGAACGCCATCGTGGGTGGCGAGCAGTACTTC.

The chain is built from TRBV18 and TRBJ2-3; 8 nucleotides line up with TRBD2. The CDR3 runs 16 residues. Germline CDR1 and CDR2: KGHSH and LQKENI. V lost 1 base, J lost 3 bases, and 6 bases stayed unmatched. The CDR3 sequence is CASSPLAPGGTDTQYF. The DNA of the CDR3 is TGTGCCAGCTCACCACTCGCGCCGGGAGGGACAGATACGCAGTATTTT.

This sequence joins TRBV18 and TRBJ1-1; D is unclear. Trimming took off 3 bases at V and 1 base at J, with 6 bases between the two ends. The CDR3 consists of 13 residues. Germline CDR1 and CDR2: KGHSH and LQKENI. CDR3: CASSPVRNTEAFF. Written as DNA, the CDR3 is TGTGCCAGCTCACCCGTCAGGAACACTGAAGCTTTCTTT.

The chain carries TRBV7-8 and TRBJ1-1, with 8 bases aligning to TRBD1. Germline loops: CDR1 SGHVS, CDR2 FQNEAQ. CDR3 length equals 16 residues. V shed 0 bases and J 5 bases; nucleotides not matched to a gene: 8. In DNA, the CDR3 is TGTGCCAGCAGCTTAGCTCCAGGGGGCAAGAGGACTGAAGCTTTCTTT. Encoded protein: CASSLAPGGKRTEAFF.

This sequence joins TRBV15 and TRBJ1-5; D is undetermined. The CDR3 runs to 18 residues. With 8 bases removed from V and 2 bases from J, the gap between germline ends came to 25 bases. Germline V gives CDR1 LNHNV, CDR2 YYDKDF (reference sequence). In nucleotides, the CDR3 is TGTGCCACCCGAAAAGGAAAGGGATTTGGTTTGGGCAATCAGCCCCAGCATTTT. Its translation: CATRKGKGFGLGNQPQHF.

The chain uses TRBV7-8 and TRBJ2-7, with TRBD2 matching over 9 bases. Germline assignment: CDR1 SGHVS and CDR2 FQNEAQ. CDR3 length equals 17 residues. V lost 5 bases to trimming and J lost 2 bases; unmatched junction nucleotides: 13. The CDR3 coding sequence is TGTGCCAGCAGCCCGGGACTAGCAAGGCTGAGCGCCTACGAGCAGTACTTC. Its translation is CASSPGLARLSAYEQYF.

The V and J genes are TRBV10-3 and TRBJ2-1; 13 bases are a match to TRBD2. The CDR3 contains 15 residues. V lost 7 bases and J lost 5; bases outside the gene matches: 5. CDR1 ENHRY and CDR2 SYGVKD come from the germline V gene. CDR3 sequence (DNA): TGTGCCATCAAGAAAGGGACTAGCGGGAACAATGAGCAGTTCTTC. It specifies CAIKKGTSGNNEQFF.

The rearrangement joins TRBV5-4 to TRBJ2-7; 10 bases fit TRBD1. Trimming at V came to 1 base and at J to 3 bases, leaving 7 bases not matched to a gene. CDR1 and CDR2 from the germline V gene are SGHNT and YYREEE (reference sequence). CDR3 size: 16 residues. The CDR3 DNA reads TGTGCCAGCAGCTTGAGGGACAGGGGTCGGGGCTACGAGCAGTACTTC. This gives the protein CASSLRDRGRGYEQYF. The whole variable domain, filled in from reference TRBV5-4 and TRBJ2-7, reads ETGVTQSPTHLIKTRGQQVTLRCSSQSGHNTVSWYQQALGQGPQFIFQYYREEENGRGNFPPRFSGLQFPNYSSELNVNALELDDSALYLCASSLRDRGRGYEQYFGPGTRLTVT.

CDR3 sequence reads: CASSIVAGGPGEQYF. The DNA of the CDR3 is TGTGCCAGTAGTATAGTCGCGGGAGGGCCGGGTGAGCAGTACTTC. This rearrangement joins TRBV19 to TRBJ2-7; 9 bases agree with TRBD2. Per the germline V gene, CDR1 is LNHDA and CDR2 is SQIVND (reference sequence). The CDR3 length is 15 residues. The V gene end was trimmed by 1 base and the J gene end by 7 bases; junction bases not matched to a gene: 8.

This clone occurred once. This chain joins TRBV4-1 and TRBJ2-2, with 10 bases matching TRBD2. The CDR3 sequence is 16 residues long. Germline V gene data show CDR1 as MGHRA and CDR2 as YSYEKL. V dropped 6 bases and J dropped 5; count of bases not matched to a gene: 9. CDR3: CASRVTSGRYTGELFF. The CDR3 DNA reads TGCGCCAGCAGGGTGACTAGCGGGCGTTATACCGGGGAGCTGTTTTTT.

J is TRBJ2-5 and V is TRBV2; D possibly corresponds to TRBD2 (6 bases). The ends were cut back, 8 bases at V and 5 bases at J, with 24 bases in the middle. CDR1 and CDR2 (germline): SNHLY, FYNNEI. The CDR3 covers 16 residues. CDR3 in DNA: TGTGCCAGCCATTTGAGGGGAGGCCTGGGTTTGGAGACCCAGTACTTC. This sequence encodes CASHLRGGLGLETQYF.

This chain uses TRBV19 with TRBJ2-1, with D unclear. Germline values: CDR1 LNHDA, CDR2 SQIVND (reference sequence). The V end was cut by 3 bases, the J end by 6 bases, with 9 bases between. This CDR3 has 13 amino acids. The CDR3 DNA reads TGTGCCAGTAGTATTGGGCGGATCAATGAGCAGTTCTTC. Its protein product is CASSIGRINEQFF.

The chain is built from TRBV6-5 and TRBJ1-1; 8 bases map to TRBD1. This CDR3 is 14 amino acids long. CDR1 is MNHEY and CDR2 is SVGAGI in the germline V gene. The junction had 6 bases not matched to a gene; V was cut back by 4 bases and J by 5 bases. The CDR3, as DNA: TGTGCCAGCAGTTCCCAGGGGGCGTTAACTGAAGCTTTCTTT. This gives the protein CASSSQGALTEAFF.

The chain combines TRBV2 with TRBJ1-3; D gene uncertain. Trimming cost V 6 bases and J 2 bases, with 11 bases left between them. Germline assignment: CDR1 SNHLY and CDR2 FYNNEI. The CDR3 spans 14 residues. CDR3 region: CASRGFRAGNTIYF. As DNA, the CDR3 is TGTGCCAGCAGAGGATTTAGGGCTGGAAACACCATATATTTT.

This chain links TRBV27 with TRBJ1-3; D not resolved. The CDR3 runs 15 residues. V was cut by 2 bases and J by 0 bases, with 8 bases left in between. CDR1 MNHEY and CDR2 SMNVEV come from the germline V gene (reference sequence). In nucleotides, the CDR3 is TGTGCCAGCAGTTTAAACGGCGTCTCTGGAAACACCATATATTTT. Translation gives CASSLNGVSGNTIYF.

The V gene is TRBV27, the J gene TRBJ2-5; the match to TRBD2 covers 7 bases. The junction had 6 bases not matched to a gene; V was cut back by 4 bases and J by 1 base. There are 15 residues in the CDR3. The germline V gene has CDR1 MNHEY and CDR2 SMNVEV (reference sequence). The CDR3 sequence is CASSSPGTTQETQYF. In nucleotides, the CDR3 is TGTGCCAGCAGTTCCCCCGGGACTACCCAAGAGACCCAGTACTTC.